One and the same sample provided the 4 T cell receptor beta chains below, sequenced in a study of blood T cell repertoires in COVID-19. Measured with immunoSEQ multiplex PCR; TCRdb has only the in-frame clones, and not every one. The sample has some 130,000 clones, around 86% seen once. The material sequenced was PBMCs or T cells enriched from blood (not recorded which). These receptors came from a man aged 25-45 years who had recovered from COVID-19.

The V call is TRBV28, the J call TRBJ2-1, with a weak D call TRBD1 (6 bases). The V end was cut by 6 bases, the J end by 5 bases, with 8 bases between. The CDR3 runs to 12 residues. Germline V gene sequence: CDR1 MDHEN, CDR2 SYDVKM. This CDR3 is CASSRGHNEQFF. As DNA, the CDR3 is TGTGCCAGCAGCAGGGGCCACAATGAGCAGTTCTTC.

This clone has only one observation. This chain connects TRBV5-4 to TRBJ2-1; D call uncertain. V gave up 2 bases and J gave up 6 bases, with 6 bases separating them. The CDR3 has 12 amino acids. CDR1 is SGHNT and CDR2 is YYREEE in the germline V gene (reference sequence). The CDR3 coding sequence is TGTGCCAGCAGCTTCGGTCTCAATGAGCAGTTCTTC. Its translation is CASSFGLNEQFF. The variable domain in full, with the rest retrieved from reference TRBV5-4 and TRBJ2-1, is ETGVTQSPTHLIKTRGQQVTLRCSSQSGHNTVSWYQQALGQGPQFIFQYYREEENGRGNFPPRFSGLQFPNYSSELNVNALELDDSALYLCASSFGLNEQFFGPGTRLTVL.

CDR3 sequence reads: CASSWTGGSGNTIYF. The CDR3 coding sequence is TGCGCCAGCAGCTGGACAGGGGGCTCTGGAAACACCATATATTTT. The rearrangement joins TRBV5-1 to TRBJ1-3, with 10 bases that match TRBD1. CDR1 is SGHRS, CDR2 YFSETQ, per germline. J lost 0 bases, V lost 3 bases, and 0 bases had no gene match. This CDR3 has 15 residues. The variable domain in full, completed from reference TRBV5-1 and TRBJ1-3, reads KAGVTQTPRYLIKTRGQQVTLSCSPISGHRSVSWYQQTPGQGLQFLFEYFSETQRNKGNFPGRFSGRQFSNSRSEMNVSTLELGDSALYLCASSWTGGSGNTIYFGEGSWLTVV.

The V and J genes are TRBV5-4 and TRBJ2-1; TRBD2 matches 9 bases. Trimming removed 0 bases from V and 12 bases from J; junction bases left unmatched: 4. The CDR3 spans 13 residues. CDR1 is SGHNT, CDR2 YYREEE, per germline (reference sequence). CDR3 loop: CASSLATSGAQFF. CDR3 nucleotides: TGTGCCAGCAGCTTGGCGACTAGCGGCGCGCAGTTCTTC.